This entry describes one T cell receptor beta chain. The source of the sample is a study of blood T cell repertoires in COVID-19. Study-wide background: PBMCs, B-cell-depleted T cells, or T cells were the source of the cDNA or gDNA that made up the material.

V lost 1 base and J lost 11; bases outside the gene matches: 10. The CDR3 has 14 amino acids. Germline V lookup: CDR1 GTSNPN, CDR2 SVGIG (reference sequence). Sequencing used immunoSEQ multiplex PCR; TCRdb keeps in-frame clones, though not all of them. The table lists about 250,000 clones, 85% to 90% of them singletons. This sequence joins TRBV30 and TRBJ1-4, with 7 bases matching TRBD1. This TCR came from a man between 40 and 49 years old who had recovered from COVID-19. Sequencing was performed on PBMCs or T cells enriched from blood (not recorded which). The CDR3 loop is CAWSEATGRVKLFF. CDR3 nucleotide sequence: TGTGCCTGGAGTGAGGCGACAGGGCGGGTCAAACTGTTTTTT.